These 26 T cell receptor beta chains were all obtained from the same sample, sequenced in a study of blood T cell repertoires in COVID-19. The table came from immunoSEQ multiplex PCR; TCRdb's copy has only in-frame clones and leaves some out. The sample contains around 72,000 clones, approximately 80% of which appear only once. The specimen was peripheral blood. The receptors originated from a woman aged 70 to 79 with acute or convalescent COVID-19.

This clone was detected only once. This rearrangement joins TRBV19 to TRBJ2-1; 10 nucleotides agree with TRBD2. The V segment lost 8 bases and the J segment 3 bases; nucleotides outside the gene matches: 7. The CDR3 contains 15 residues. The germline gives CDR1 LNHDA, CDR2 SQIVND (reference sequence). This CDR3 is CASAGLAEHYNEQFF. The CDR3 nucleotides read TGTGCCAGTGCCGGACTAGCGGAACACTACAATGAGCAGTTCTTC.

This chain joins TRBV7-3 and TRBJ2-1; 14 positions match TRBD2. V was pared by 5 bases and J by 10 bases, with 7 bases of the junction left unmatched. The CDR3 is 15 residues long. From germline, CDR1 is SGHTA and CDR2 FQGTGA. CDR3 loop: CASSTGLAGAGEQFF. The CDR3 nucleotides read TGTGCCAGCAGCACGGGACTAGCGGGAGCAGGAGAGCAGTTCTTC.

V gene TRBV28 combines with J gene TRBJ2-7; 11 bases fit TRBD2. The CDR3 length is 15 residues. V lost 7 bases, J lost 2 bases, and 7 bases stayed unmatched. The germline V gene encodes CDR1 MDHEN and CDR2 SYDVKM. The CDR3 coding sequence is TGTGCCAGCATCTTCCTAGCGGGAGGCACCTACGAGCAGTACTTC. Protein product: CASIFLAGGTYEQYF.

This clone was detected once. In DNA, the CDR3 is TGCGCCAGCAGGCGGGACCTTAATGAAAAACTGTTTTTT. This translates into CASRRDLNEKLFF. The chain recombines TRBV5-1 with TRBJ1-4; D might be TRBD1 (5 bases). The CDR3 contains 13 residues. V lost 5 bases to trimming and J lost 4 bases, with 9 bases between them. Looked up from germline, CDR1 is SGHRS and CDR2 is YFSETQ.

In its sample, this clone was seen a few times. The chain carries TRBV13 and TRBJ2-3, with 12 bases aligning to TRBD2. J gave up 3 bases and V 5 bases, and 9 bases lay outside the gene matches. CDR1 is PRHDT, CDR2 FYEKMQ, per germline (reference sequence). The CDR3 covers 17 residues. The CDR3 coding sequence is TGTGCCAGCAGCCCTACCGGACTAGCGGGACCAACAGATACGCAGTATTTT. Protein: CASSPTGLAGPTDTQYF.

The chain couples TRBV6-1 to TRBJ1-1, with D maybe TRBD1 (6 bases). The CDR3 covers 15 residues. Trimming removed 0 bases at V and 5 bases at J, with 13 bases between. The germline CDR1 and CDR2 sequences are MNHNS and SASEGT. This chain's CDR3 is CASSEAWGGLTEAFF. The DNA for the CDR3 is TGTGCCAGCAGTGAAGCTTGGGGGGGCCTTACTGAAGCTTTCTTT.

This clone was detected once. The V call is TRBV6-5, the J call TRBJ2-7, with 7 bases identical to TRBD2. Germline lookup yields CDR1 MNHEY and CDR2 SVGAGI. CDR3 size: 16 residues. V lost 0 bases to trimming and J lost 2 bases; unmatched junction nucleotides: 7. CDR3 in DNA: TGTGCCAGCAGTTACTCGGCGGGAGCGAGAGCCTACGAGCAGTACTTC. It is translated as CASSYSAGARAYEQYF.

The table lists this clone with a count of one. The chain is built from TRBV4-1 and TRBJ2-7; 8 bases are shared with TRBD1. This CDR3 spans 15 amino acids. CDR1 is MGHRA and CDR2 is YSYEKL in the germline V gene. V dropped 0 bases and J dropped 2; count of bases not matched to a gene: 3. The CDR3 sequence is CASSQEGTGAYEQYF. CDR3 nucleotides: TGCGCCAGCAGCCAAGAGGGGACAGGCGCCTACGAGCAGTACTTC.

This chain links TRBV14 with TRBJ1-6, with D maybe TRBD1 (6 bases). The V end was cut by 4 bases, the J end by 5 bases, with 12 bases between. Germline CDR1 and CDR2: SGHDN and FVKESK. CDR3 length: 15 amino acids. DNA for the CDR3: TGTGCCAGCAGCCTAGGGGGGGTGAATAATTCACCCCTCCACTTT. Its protein is CASSLGGVNNSPLHF.

The chain combines TRBV12-3 or TRBV12-4 with TRBJ1-6; 8 nucleotides line up with TRBD1. The V gene end was trimmed by 5 bases and the J gene end by 6 bases; junction bases not matched to a gene: 0. The CDR3 is made up of 13 amino acids. CDR3 nucleotides: TGTGCCAGCAGTGGACAGGGTAATTCACCCCTCCACTTT. Translating it yields CASSGQGNSPLHF.

The gene calls are TRBV18 and TRBJ2-3; possible D gene TRBD2, 5 bases. This CDR3 comprises 13 residues. Germline V gene sequence: CDR1 KGHSH, CDR2 LQKENI. With 8 bases removed from V and 2 bases from J, the gap between germline ends came to 11 bases. The CDR3 sequence: CASPRTATDTQYF. As DNA, the CDR3 is TGTGCCAGCCCGCGGACTGCCACAGATACGCAGTATTTT.

The chain couples TRBV11-1 to TRBJ2-1; tentatively, D is TRBD1 (6 bases). Deletions cut 4 bases from V and 0 bases from J, with 10 bases between. In germline, CDR1 is SGHAT, CDR2 FQDESV (reference sequence). This CDR3 contains 15 residues. CDR3 residues: CASSSGQSSYNEQFF. The CDR3 DNA reads as TGTGCCAGCAGCTCCGGACAGAGCTCCTACAATGAGCAGTTCTTC. Using reference TRBV11-1 and TRBJ2-1 for the parts outside the CDR3, the full variable domain is EAEVAQSPRYKITEKSQAVAFWCDPISGHATLYWYRQILGQGPELLVQFQDESVVDDSQLPKDRFSAERLKGVDSTLKIQPAELGDSAMYLCASSSGQSSYNEQFFGPGTRLTVL.

Here the CDR3 reads CASRPTSGSNYNEQFF. Here the CDR3 DNA reads TGCGCCAGCAGACCAACTAGCGGGAGTAACTACAATGAGCAGTTCTTC. The chain carries TRBV5-1 and TRBJ2-1; 11 nucleotides match TRBD2. The CDR3 totals 16 residues. The V and J ends lost 5 bases and 3 bases, in that order; junction bases with no gene match: 7. The germline gives CDR1 SGHRS, CDR2 YFSETQ.

The V gene is TRBV27, the J gene TRBJ2-7; 7 bases align to TRBD2. CDR3 length equals 16 residues. Trimming removed 4 bases from V and 0 bases from J; junction bases left unmatched: 9. Germline CDR1 MNHEY, CDR2 SMNVEV (reference sequence). The CDR3 bases are TGTGCCAGCAGTTCTCTTACTAGCGTGAGCTCCTACGAGCAGTACTTC. Protein sequence: CASSSLTSVSSYEQYF.

This clone was observed a single time. This sequence joins TRBV9 and TRBJ1-5, with TRBD1 as a possible D gene (6 bases). The CDR3 runs 15 residues. V was clipped by 4 bases and J by 0 bases, with 11 bases between them. Germline V CDR1 and CDR2: SGDLS, YYNGEE. This CDR3 reads CASSRGGGSNQPQHF. CDR3 DNA sequence: TGTGCCAGCAGCCGAGGGGGGGGTAGCAATCAGCCCCAGCATTTT.

J is TRBJ2-1 and V is TRBV2; 8 bases align to TRBD1. Trimming cost V 4 bases and J 0 bases; bases outside gene matches: 2. Germline-derived CDR1 and CDR2 are SNHLY and FYNNEI. The CDR3 loop spans 15 amino acids. DNA for the CDR3: TGTGCCAGCAGTGGGGACAGGAGCTCCTACAATGAGCAGTTCTTC. Translating it yields CASSGDRSSYNEQFF.

V gene TRBV29-1 combines with J gene TRBJ1-2; a possible D gene is TRBD1 (6 bases). This CDR3 comprises 11 residues. Trimming pared 3 bases from V and 7 bases from J, leaving 9 bases between. Looked up from germline, CDR1 is SQVTM and CDR2 is ANQGSEA. The DNA for the CDR3 is TGCAGCGTTGACCAGGGGTCTGGCTACACCTTC. As protein: CSVDQGSGYTF.

The chain recombines TRBV28 with TRBJ1-1; D not certain. V lost 2 bases, J lost 1 base, and 5 bases lay in between. In germline, CDR1 is MDHEN, CDR2 SYDVKM. This CDR3 comprises 13 residues. The DNA of the CDR3 is TGTGCCAGCAGTTTAGGGCGGAACACTGAAGCTTTCTTT. It yields the protein CASSLGRNTEAFF.

The chain joins TRBV19 to TRBJ2-3, with 9 nucleotides matching TRBD2. CDR3 length: 15 residues. Losses at the gene ends were 8 bases for V and 3 bases for J; bases not matched to a gene: 9. Looked up from germline, CDR1 is LNHDA and CDR2 is SQIVND (reference sequence). For the CDR3, the DNA is TGTGCCAGTGGGCCGGGCGGGAGGGGTACAGATACGCAGTATTTT. Its protein is CASGPGGRGTDTQYF.

The CDR3 sequence is CASGLGTDRYQETQYF. CDR3 nucleotides: TGTGCTAGTGGTTTGGGAACCGACAGGTACCAAGAGACCCAGTACTTC. This sequence joins TRBV12-5 and TRBJ2-5; maybe TRBD1 (6 bases). The germline V gene encodes CDR1 LGHNT and CDR2 FRNRAP. V was trimmed by 1 base and J by 0 bases, leaving 12 bases between them. This CDR3 is 16 amino acids long.

The rearrangement links TRBV14 to TRBJ2-1, with TRBD2 matching over 8 bases. Trimming removed 10 bases from V and 6 bases from J; junction bases left unmatched: 14. The CDR3 loop spans 15 amino acids. The germline V gene has CDR1 SGHDN and CDR2 FVKESK. For the CDR3, the DNA is TGTGCCACCACCCGGGGGGGCATTCAAGGCAATGAGCAGTTCTTC. It encodes CATTRGGIQGNEQFF.

This clone was counted only a few times. The chain links TRBV5-1 to TRBJ2-7, with 12 bases aligning to TRBD1. V lost 3 bases and J lost 7; bases outside the gene matches: 8. Looked up from germline, CDR1 is SGHRS and CDR2 is YFSETQ. The CDR3 spans 15 residues. The CDR3 protein is CASSSPGQGAWEQYF. The DNA for the CDR3 is TGCGCCAGCAGCTCACCGGGACAGGGGGCTTGGGAGCAGTACTTC.

This chain joins TRBV5-6 and TRBJ2-7, with 8 nucleotides matching TRBD1. Germline V gives CDR1 SGHDT, CDR2 YYEEEE. After removal of 6 bases from V and 0 bases from J, the junction contained 8 bases not matched to a gene. The CDR3 runs 15 residues. CDR3: CASILQGASSYEQYF. The CDR3 DNA reads TGTGCCAGCATCCTCCAGGGGGCGAGCTCCTACGAGCAGTACTTC.

This chain uses TRBV19 with TRBJ1-1; the D is unclear. Germline assignment: CDR1 LNHDA and CDR2 SQIVND (reference sequence). Trimming stripped 4 bases from V and 11 bases from J, with 17 bases between. There are 13 residues in the CDR3. CDR3 nucleotide sequence: TGTGCCAGTAGTACCCCCGGCCCGCGGATGGCTTTCTTT. It translates to CASSTPGPRMAFF.

This clone was counted once. The J gene is TRBJ1-5, the V gene TRBV2; weak D call: TRBD1 (5 bases). Trimming pared 6 bases from V and 6 bases from J, leaving 18 bases between. The germline CDR1 and CDR2 sequences are SNHLY and FYNNEI. The CDR3 spans 15 residues. Written as DNA, the CDR3 is TGTGCCAGCAGGAAGGGGTCAGGGAGGGGTCAGCCCCAGCATTTT. This sequence encodes CASRKGSGRGQPQHF.

The chain is built from TRBV5-5 and TRBJ2-1; TRBD2 might be the D (6 bases). The CDR3 has 16 amino acids. Germline V gives CDR1 SGHKS, CDR2 YYEKEE (reference sequence). The germline V and J ends were trimmed by 0 bases and 6 bases, with 16 bases remaining between them. CDR3 nucleotides: TGTGCCAGCAGCTTGGCCTGGACTAAACACGGCAATGAGCAGTTCTTC. Residues: CASSLAWTKHGNEQFF.